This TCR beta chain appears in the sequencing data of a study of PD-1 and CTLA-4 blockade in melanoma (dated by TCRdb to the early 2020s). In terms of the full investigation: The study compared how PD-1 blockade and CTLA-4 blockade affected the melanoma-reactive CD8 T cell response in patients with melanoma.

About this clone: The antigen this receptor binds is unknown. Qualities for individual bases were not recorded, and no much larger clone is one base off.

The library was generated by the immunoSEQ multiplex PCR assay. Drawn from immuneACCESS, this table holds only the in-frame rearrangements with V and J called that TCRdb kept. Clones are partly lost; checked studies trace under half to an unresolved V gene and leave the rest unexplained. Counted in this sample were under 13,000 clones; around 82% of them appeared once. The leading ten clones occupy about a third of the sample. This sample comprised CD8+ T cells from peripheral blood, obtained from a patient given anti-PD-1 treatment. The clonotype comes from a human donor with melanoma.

The CDR3: CAISETAGSNQPQHF. In nucleotide form, the sequence is TGTGCCATCAGTGAAACGGCAGGGAGCAATCAGCCCCAGCATTTT. The chain couples TRBV10-3 to TRBJ1-5; TRBD1 is possibly the D segment (5 matching bases). Relative to germline, V is 3 bases shorter and J is 1 base shorter, with 10 bases between their ends. The CDR3 starts with the cysteine, ends with the phenylalanine, and has 15 residues. Only CDR3 DNA remains: 45 bases, in frame from the first base. CDR1 is given as ENHRY and CDR2 as SYGVKD, both from the germline V gene.